The 17 T cell receptor beta chains in this list originate from one sample, sequenced in a study of cytomegalovirus exposure and HLA in healthy donors. Amplification used 60 Vbeta primers and 13 Jbeta primers. Repertoires were generated with immunoSEQ multiplex PCR, while TCRdb's copy carries only in-frame clones and drops some. Among approximately 150,000 clones, around two thirds were seen once, and the ten largest hold about 9.4%. What was sequenced was PBMCs. The origin of the receptors is a man younger than 45 in good health and CMV-seropositive.

The V call is TRBV7-2, the J call TRBJ2-7, with D perhaps TRBD1 (6 bases). Germline CDR1 reads SGHTA; CDR2 reads FQGNSA. V lost 5 bases and J 2 bases, leaving 13 bases between the germline ends. This CDR3 has 14 amino acids. DNA for the CDR3: TGTGCCAGCAGCCCGTGGCCAGGGGCCTACGAGCAGTACTTC. Translating it yields CASSPWPGAYEQYF.

The chain uses TRBV10-1 and TRBJ2-7, with TRBD1 identical over 10 bases. Germline loops: CDR1 WNHNN, CDR2 SYGVQD (reference sequence). Trimming took 0 bases from V and 6 from J; bases not matched to a gene: 8. The CDR3 is 16 residues long. CDR3 in amino acids: CASSESLGTGDGEQYF. The DNA of the CDR3 is TGCGCCAGCAGTGAGTCTCTTGGGACAGGGGATGGCGAGCAGTACTTC.

This clone was seen a handful of times. The chain couples TRBV6-6 to TRBJ1-1; D gene unclear. The CDR3 length is 13 residues. Germline CDR1 and CDR2: MNHNY and SVGAGI (reference sequence). The V and J ends lost 2 bases and 3 bases respectively, with 7 bases between them. CDR3 region: CASSYVQDTEAFF. DNA for the CDR3: TGTGCCAGCAGTTACGTGCAGGACACTGAAGCTTTCTTT.

The chain is built from TRBV9 and TRBJ2-5; 8 bases align to TRBD2. TRBJ2-7 explains the end of the DNA better; the J call may be wrong. This CDR3 contains 15 residues. The germline V gene encodes CDR1 SGDLS and CDR2 YYNGEE. The CDR3 reads CASSVAGSGDYEQYF. The DNA of the CDR3 is TGTGCCAGCAGCGTAGCGGGTAGCGGGGATTACGAGCAGTACTTC.

CDR3 sequence: CAWQGIGGNTIYF. The CDR3, as DNA: TGTGCCTGGCAGGGGATAGGGGGAAACACCATATATTTT. This sequence joins TRBV30 and TRBJ1-3; D possibly corresponds to TRBD1 (6 bases). The CDR3 has 13 amino acids. The germline V gene encodes CDR1 GTSNPN and CDR2 SVGIG (reference sequence). Trimming took 5 bases from V and 4 from J, leaving 12 bases between them.

This chain links TRBV28 with TRBJ2-5, with D possibly TRBD1 on 6 matching bases. Near its end, the DNA agrees better with TRBJ2-7, so the J call may be wrong. The CDR3 covers 13 residues. CDR1 MDHEN and CDR2 SYDVKM come from the germline V gene. The CDR3: CASSSGVSYEQYF. The CDR3 DNA follows: TGTGCCAGCAGTTCAGGGGTCTCCTACGAGCAGTACTTC.

V is TRBV4-1 and J is TRBJ1-1; 10 bases align to TRBD1. This CDR3 is 18 amino acids long. Germline trimming cut 3 bases from V and 1 base from J; bases unmatched to any gene: 11. Germline lookup yields CDR1 MGHRA and CDR2 YSYEKL. The CDR3 nucleotides are TGCGCCAGCAGCCAGCGACAGGGGGCGCGTTTCTCGAACACTGAAGCTTTCTTT. Its protein product is CASSQRQGARFSNTEAFF.

This clone was counted between two and nine times. This chain joins TRBV5-6 and TRBJ1-6, with a weak D call TRBD1 (6 bases). Germline CDR1 SGHDT, CDR2 YYEEEE. This CDR3 comprises 15 residues. Trimming shortened V by 3 bases and J by 13 bases, and 20 bases separated the two germline ends. DNA for the CDR3: TGTGCCAGCAGCTCTACAGACAGGCCTGTCATGCCCCTCCACTTT. It specifies CASSSTDRPVMPLHF.

Here the CDR3 reads CAWSPSDTYNEQFF. CDR3 in DNA: TGTGCCTGGAGTCCCTCAGACACCTACAATGAGCAGTTCTTC. The chain carries TRBV30 and TRBJ2-1, with D unresolved. Germline assignment: CDR1 GTSNPN and CDR2 SVGIG (reference sequence). V lost 2 bases and J lost 2, with 10 bases in between. The CDR3 is 14 amino acids.

The chain joins TRBV5-6 to TRBJ2-1; 8 bases are shared with TRBD1. The V gene's germline CDR1 is SGHDT and CDR2 YYEEEE. V gave up 2 bases and J gave up 7 bases; unmatched junction bases: 2. The CDR3 spans 13 residues. CDR3 in DNA: TGTGCCAGCAGCTTTCAGGGGGCAAATGAGCAGTTCTTC. Protein product: CASSFQGANEQFF.

The chain has TRBV6-1 and TRBJ2-7; 7 nucleotides line up with TRBD1. From germline, CDR1 is MNHNS and CDR2 SASEGT. CDR3 size: 16 residues. The V and J ends lost 2 bases and 1 base, in that order; junction bases with no gene match: 8. For the CDR3, the DNA is TGTGCCAGCAGTGAAAAGGGGGCGGGCCCGTCCTACGAGCAGTACTTC. Translated, it gives CASSEKGAGPSYEQYF.

This clone was seen a few times. This chain uses TRBV6-6 with TRBJ1-2; 10 nucleotides line up with TRBD1. J was trimmed by 6 bases and V by 5 bases; bases with no gene match: 6. Germline V gives CDR1 MNHNY, CDR2 SVGAGI (reference sequence). The CDR3 is 14 amino acids. The CDR3 DNA sequence: TGTGCCAGCAGTAGCCCGACAGGGGGCGATGGCTACACCTTC. Encoded protein: CASSSPTGGDGYTF.

The chain combines TRBV7-9 with TRBJ2-1; D may be TRBD2 (5 bases). The V end was cut by 1 base, the J end by 15 bases, with 13 bases between. Germline CDR1 SEHNR, CDR2 FQNEAQ (reference sequence). This CDR3 is 12 amino acids long. The CDR3 loop is CASSLVTEGGFF. The CDR3 DNA reads TGTGCCAGCAGCTTAGTCACTGAGGGCGGGTTCTTC.

The gene calls are TRBV7-3 and TRBJ2-1, with 12 nucleotides matching TRBD2. V dropped 5 bases and J dropped 3; count of bases not matched to a gene: 5. Per germline, CDR1 SGHTA and CDR2 FQGTGA. The CDR3 sequence is 16 residues long. CDR3 nucleotide sequence: TGTGCCAGCAGCATTACTAGCGGGGGGTTCTACAATGAGCAGTTCTTC. Protein product: CASSITSGGFYNEQFF.

The chain couples TRBV5-1 to TRBJ2-1; a possible D gene is TRBD1 (7 bases). Trimming took 3 bases from V and 7 from J, leaving 23 bases between them. There are 17 residues in the CDR3. Germline CDR1 SGHRS, CDR2 YFSETQ. CDR3 amino acids: CASSSPQGGPQWNEQFF. The CDR3 bases are TGCGCCAGCAGCTCGCCTCAGGGGGGCCCTCAGTGGAATGAGCAGTTCTTC.

This clone occurred a few times. This sequence joins TRBV11-2 and TRBJ1-2; a weak D match, TRBD1 (5 bases). The length of the CDR3 is 15 residues. V was cut by 0 bases and J by 0 bases, with 8 bases left in between. The germline V gene has CDR1 SGHAT and CDR2 FQNNGV. Here the CDR3 reads CASSLEAGTNYGYTF. CDR3 nucleotide sequence: TGTGCCAGCAGCTTAGAGGCAGGGACTAACTATGGCTACACCTTC.

The gene calls are TRBV29-1 and TRBJ1-1, with TRBD1 matching 7 bases. V lost 0 bases and J lost 4; bases outside the gene matches: 5. Germline CDR1 SQVTM, CDR2 ANQGSEA. The CDR3 is made up of 14 amino acids. The CDR3 nucleotides read TGCAGCGTTGAAGAAGCGGCAGGGGGCACTGAAGCTTTCTTT. Its protein product is CSVEEAAGGTEAFF.